The clone carrying this TCR beta chain showed up many times. The germline V gene encodes CDR1 MGHDK and CDR2 SYGVNS. CDR3 length: 17 amino acids. The V segment lost 8 bases and the J segment 0 bases; nucleotides outside the gene matches: 13. The sample belongs to a study of metastatic and nonmetastatic thyroid tumors. Among the patients, none had received any treatment before thyroid surgery. TCRdb re-processed the PCR reads through MiXCR. The sample has about 23,000 clones; about 24% are singletons. The receptor's source is a male donor with papillary thyroid cancer or a benign thyroid nodule (not recorded which). Some clones in this sample may be carry-over from other donors' samples. Sample: tumor tissue. The rearrangement uses TRBV25-1 and TRBJ2-7; 10 nucleotides line up with TRBD2. CDR3 nucleotide sequence: TGTGCCAGCCCCTTGGTCCGTAGCGGGAGGATCTCCTACGAGCAGTACTTC. Translating it yields CASPLVRSGRISYEQYF.